This T cell receptor beta chain is from a study of shared clonotypes between healthy human individuals. Study as a whole: The study enrolled a couple of women and three men aged 18 to 49.

Study processing details: Quality scores were absent from the junction-only immunoSEQ sequences, so filtering differed. Assay: immunoSEQ multiplex PCR; the TCRdb copy retains only in-frame clones and omits some. V, J and clone size reflect that table, while D and trimming were determined from the DNA. The sample lists hundreds of thousands of clones, 77% seen once, with around 12% in the top ten. Donors comprised only Caucasian adults living in Nashville, Tennessee. It was tens of millions of PBMCs that unsorted samples used for genomic DNA. Per germline, CDR1 SGHRS and CDR2 YFSETQ. The CDR3 loop spans 15 amino acids. Trimming cost V 5 bases and J 2 bases; bases outside gene matches: 8.

V gene TRBV5-1 combines with J gene TRBJ2-5; 8 bases map to TRBD2. Sequenced material: PBMCs. This clonotype was obtained from a woman aged 40 to 55 in good health. Some clones in this sample may be carry-over from other donors' samples. DNA of the CDR3: TGCGCCAGCAGTGGCGGGGGGACCAGGCAAGAGACCCAGTACTTC. It is translated as CASSGGGTRQETQYF.